The 19 T cell receptor beta chains in this list originate from one sample, sequenced in a study of T cell changes during pregnancy in multiple sclerosis. The table came from immunoSEQ multiplex PCR; TCRdb's copy has only in-frame clones and leaves some out. The profile shows tens of thousands of clones, 85% to 95% of them singletons. The sample in question was peripheral blood, obtained in the second trimester of pregnancy. The receptors come from a female donor in good health, enrolled as a control in a pregnancy study.

V usage is TRBV9 and J usage is TRBJ2-5; 7 positions match TRBD1. V shed 6 bases and J 4 bases; nucleotides not matched to a gene: 9. CDR1 and CDR2 (germline): SGDLS, YYNGEE. This CDR3 contains 14 residues. The CDR3 here is CASNQGDARETQYF. The CDR3 DNA reads TGTGCCAGCAATCAGGGGGATGCCAGAGAGACCCAGTACTTC. The full variable domain, in which reference TRBV9 and TRBJ2-5 provide the parts outside the CDR3, is DSGVTQTPKHLITATGQRVTLRCSPRSGDLSVYWYQQSLDQGLQFLIQYYNGEERAKGNILERFSAQQFPDLHSELNLSSLELGDSALYFCASNQGDARETQYFGPGTRLLVL.

The chain carries TRBV2 and TRBJ2-2; no firm D call. Trimming removed 2 bases at V and 0 bases at J, with 10 bases between. From germline, CDR1 is SNHLY and CDR2 FYNNEI. The CDR3 covers 16 residues. This CDR3 is CASSEFAEANTGELFF. The CDR3 region has the DNA TGTGCCAGCAGTGAATTCGCAGAAGCGAACACCGGGGAGCTGTTTTTT.

The CDR3 spells CATVISYEQYF. Written as DNA, the CDR3 is TGTGCCACAGTTATCTCCTACGAGCAGTACTTC. The rearrangement uses TRBV2 and TRBJ2-7; D is uncertain. From germline, CDR1 is SNHLY and CDR2 FYNNEI. V lost 10 bases, J lost 0 bases, and 7 bases lay in between. The length of the CDR3 is 11 residues.

The gene calls are TRBV28 and TRBJ1-4; TRBD1 is a possible D gene (6 bases). The V end lost 4 bases, the J end lost 11 bases, and 17 bases lay between the germline ends. The CDR3 has 14 residues. Germline V gene lookup returns CDR1 MDHEN and CDR2 SYDVKM. The CDR3 coding sequence is TGTGCCAGCAGTTCCGGGGGGGGCTCCTCGAAACTGTTTTTT. Translating it yields CASSSGGGSSKLFF.

The chain carries TRBV19 and TRBJ1-1, with a possible D match to TRBD1 (6 bases). The V end was cut by 1 base, the J end by 1 base, with 16 bases between. From germline, CDR1 is LNHDA and CDR2 SQIVND (reference sequence). This CDR3 is 17 amino acids long. The CDR3 DNA is TGTGCCAGTAGTATAGCCCTCAACAGGGCGGGGAACACTGAAGCTTTCTTT. Amino acids: CASSIALNRAGNTEAFF.

The chain recombines TRBV19 with TRBJ2-5; TRBD1 matches 8 bases. CDR1 is LNHDA and CDR2 is SQIVND in the germline V gene (reference sequence). This CDR3 comprises 13 residues. V shed 10 bases, J shed 7 bases, and the junction held 11 bases outside the gene matches. CDR3 coding DNA: TGTGCCACCCAGCCGACAGGGGTCGGGACCCAGTACTTC. Its protein is CATQPTGVGTQYF.

The chain joins TRBV5-1 to TRBJ2-2, with 12 nucleotides matching TRBD1. The CDR3 spans 19 residues. Losses at the gene ends were 5 bases for V and 5 bases for J; bases not matched to a gene: 16. In germline, CDR1 is SGHRS, CDR2 YFSETQ. The DNA for the CDR3 is TGCGCCAGCAGAAAACCCGGGACAGGGGGCGCGGCGGGGACCGGGGAGCTGTTTTTT. Protein product: CASRKPGTGGAAGTGELFF.

The rearrangement links TRBV28 to TRBJ2-1, with no clear D. The CDR3 has 12 amino acids. Trimming removed 1 base at V and 8 bases at J, with 6 bases between. Germline values: CDR1 MDHEN, CDR2 SYDVKM. DNA of the CDR3: TGTGCCAGCAGTTTATCCGGTTATGAGCAGTTCTTC. Residues: CASSLSGYEQFF.

This clone was seen only a few times. The V call is TRBV7-9, the J call TRBJ1-2; 9 bases are shared with TRBD1. Germline V gene data show CDR1 as SEHNR and CDR2 as FQNEAQ (reference sequence). The V segment lost 5 bases and the J segment 4 bases; nucleotides outside the gene matches: 8. The CDR3 spans 15 residues. CDR3 in amino acids: CASSPWDRDVYGYTF. The CDR3 DNA reads as TGTGCCAGCAGCCCCTGGGACAGGGACGTCTATGGCTACACCTTC. Filled out from reference TRBV7-9 and TRBJ1-2, the complete variable domain reads DTGVSQNPRHKITKRGQNVTFRCDPISEHNRLYWYRQTLGQGPEFLTYFQNEAQLEKSRLLSDRFSAERPKGSFSTLEIQRTEQGDSAMYLCASSPWDRDVYGYTFGSGTRLTVV.

This chain joins TRBV5-1 and TRBJ1-4, with 7 bases that match TRBD1. Germline CDR1 SGHRS, CDR2 YFSETQ. V was clipped by 0 bases and J by 8 bases; unmatched bases: 4. This CDR3 comprises 14 residues. The CDR3 spells CASSLGTGGEKLFF. CDR3 DNA sequence: TGCGCCAGCAGCTTGGGGACAGGCGGGGAAAAACTGTTTTTT. The whole variable domain, filled in from reference TRBV5-1 and TRBJ1-4, reads KAGVTQTPRYLIKTRGQQVTLSCSPISGHRSVSWYQQTPGQGLQFLFEYFSETQRNKGNFPGRFSGRQFSNSRSEMNVSTLELGDSALYLCASSLGTGGEKLFFGSGTQLSVL.

The gene calls are TRBV9 and TRBJ1-3, with unresolved D. The CDR3 runs 14 residues. Germline CDR1 reads SGDLS; CDR2 reads YYNGEE. The V end lost 0 bases, the J end lost 7 bases, and 11 bases lay between the germline ends. The CDR3 region has the DNA TGTGCCAGCAGCGTAGAGGACTTTGGTAACACCATATATTTT. It encodes CASSVEDFGNTIYF. The full variable domain, completed using reference TRBV9 and TRBJ1-3, is DSGVTQTPKHLITATGQRVTLRCSPRSGDLSVYWYQQSLDQGLQFLIQYYNGEERAKGNILERFSAQQFPDLHSELNLSSLELGDSALYFCASSVEDFGNTIYFGEGSWLTVV.

This chain joins TRBV29-1 and TRBJ2-3; D may be TRBD1 (5 bases). The germline gives CDR1 SQVTM, CDR2 ANQGSEA. This CDR3 has 13 amino acids. Trimming left V 6 bases short and J 4 bases short, with 14 bases between. The DNA of the CDR3 is TGCAGCGTGGGGCCGCAGGGCCCAGATACGCAGTATTTT. Encoded protein: CSVGPQGPDTQYF.

V gene TRBV9 combines with J gene TRBJ2-7, with D possibly being TRBD1 (5 bases). V lost 4 bases, J lost 3 bases, and 17 bases lay in between. Germline assignment: CDR1 SGDLS and CDR2 YYNGEE. The CDR3 covers 15 residues. CDR3 bases: TGTGCCAGCAGCCGTGGGCAGGCAGGGTTCTACGAGCAGTACTTC. It is translated as CASSRGQAGFYEQYF.

CDR3 DNA sequence: TGTGCCAGTAATCGGAAGGGAGGGCCCGGAGATACGCAGTATTTT. Protein sequence: CASNRKGGPGDTQYF. J is TRBJ2-3 and V is TRBV19; 7 bases agree with TRBD2. Trimming took 7 bases from V and 5 from J; bases not matched to a gene: 12. The CDR3 extends over 15 amino acids. Germline CDR1 LNHDA, CDR2 SQIVND (reference sequence).

V is TRBV6-5 and J is TRBJ1-1; the match to TRBD1 covers 7 bases. Per germline, CDR1 MNHEY and CDR2 SVGAGI. The J segment lost 7 bases and the V segment lost 0 bases, leaving 8 bases of the junction unmatched. The CDR3 spans 15 residues. The CDR3 sequence is CASSYSGRGAVEAFF. In DNA form, the CDR3 reads TGTGCCAGCAGTTACTCGGGCAGGGGGGCGGTTGAAGCTTTCTTT.

The CDR3 loop is CASSLGGHGSSYNEQFF. DNA of the CDR3: TGTGCCAGCAGCTTGGGCGGGCACGGGAGTTCCTACAATGAGCAGTTCTTC. The rearrangement links TRBV7-9 to TRBJ2-1; D might be TRBD2 (6 bases). Germline assignment: CDR1 SEHNR and CDR2 FQNEAQ (reference sequence). Between the trimmed V and J ends, which lost 3 bases and 1 base, there was a span of 16 bases. CDR3 length: 17 residues.

A single count supports this clone. This chain links TRBV5-1 with TRBJ2-5, with 9 positions matching TRBD1. Germline trimming cut 4 bases from V and 5 bases from J; bases unmatched to any gene: 6. The CDR3 totals 14 residues. Germline V gives CDR1 SGHRS, CDR2 YFSETQ. The CDR3 region is CASSDSQGAETQYF. The CDR3 nucleotides are TGCGCCAGCAGCGATTCACAGGGGGCGGAGACCCAGTACTTC.

The chain employs TRBV5-1 and TRBJ2-1; 11 bases are shared with TRBD1. J was trimmed by 7 bases and V by 4 bases; bases with no gene match: 10. The CDR3 runs 16 residues. Germline V gene data show CDR1 as SGHRS and CDR2 as YFSETQ. The CDR3 is CASSTPGTGGWNEQFF. The CDR3 DNA reads TGCGCCAGCAGCACACCCGGGACAGGGGGATGGAATGAGCAGTTCTTC. Looking up the rest from reference TRBV5-1 and TRBJ2-1 gives the full variable domain: KAGVTQTPRYLIKTRGQQVTLSCSPISGHRSVSWYQQTPGQGLQFLFEYFSETQRNKGNFPGRFSGRQFSNSRSEMNVSTLELGDSALYLCASSTPGTGGWNEQFFGPGTRLTVL.

The genes are TRBV28 and TRBJ2-5; 7 bases fit TRBD2. Germline CDR1 reads MDHEN; CDR2 reads SYDVKM. The ends lost 4 bases at V and 4 bases at J; junction bases unmatched: 12. CDR3 length equals 16 residues. As DNA, the CDR3 is TGTGCCAGCAGTTCCCTTTTGCGGGAGCAGGGAGAGACCCAGTACTTC. Residues: CASSSLLREQGETQYF.